A selection of T cell receptor beta chains follows, all from one sample in a study of blood T cells in healthy people across ages. TCRdb re-derived calls from the 5' RACE reads in MiXCR, one entry per CDR3 protein. The profile covers 1.5 million or so distinct CDR3 sequences, with roughly 40% appearing a single time and 7.9% taken by the ten largest. Specimen: blood. All receptors come from a woman under 30 in good health. CDR3s include the opening cysteine and the closing phenylalanine or tryptophan. D genes are given only for firm matches. Some rows mark clone size as missing; the rest say once, few, many or name a class of expanded clone.

>.|TRBJ2-1|TRBV11-2|few
TGTGCCACTTCGGGGGGCCCCGGGGATGAGCAGTTCTTC
CATSGGPGDEQFF
>TRBD1|TRBJ2-3|TRBV28|few
TGTGCCAGCAGTTCTACAGGGGGTAGAACAGATACGCAGTATTTT
CASSSTGGRTDTQYF
>.|TRBJ2-1|TRBV9|few
TGTGCCAGCAGCGTCGCCCAGGGGCTAGTGCAGTTCTTC
CASSVAQGLVQFF
>.|TRBJ2-1|TRBV10-2|few
TGCGCCAGCAGTGACAGGGGCGTCCACAATGAGCAGTTCTTC
CASSDRGVHNEQFF
>.|TRBJ2-3|TRBV10-3|.
TGTGCCATCAGTGAGTCTGTCGGAACCACAGATACGCAGTATTTT
CAISESVGTTDTQYF
>.|TRBJ1-5|TRBV6-6|.
TGTGCCAGCAGTTATACAGCTAATCAGCCCCAGCATTTT
CASSYTANQPQHF
>TRBD2|TRBJ2-1|TRBV6-5|.
TGTGCCGGCAGTTACTCGCGGCTAGCGGGGGGACACAATGAGCAGTTCTTC
CAGSYSRLAGGHNEQFF
>TRBD1|TRBJ2-3|TRBV6-1|once
TGTGCCAGCGGCCAGGGGGCGGTGGATACGCAGTATTTT
CASGQGAVDTQYF
>.|TRBJ1-3|TRBV20-1|.
TGCAGTGCTAGGCTCGGGACTGGAAACACCATATATTTT
CSARLGTGNTIYF
>TRBD2|TRBJ2-1|TRBV20-1|.
TGCAGTGCTAGTTGGCCAGGGACTAGAAATGAGCAGTTCTTC
CSASWPGTRNEQFF
>TRBD1|TRBJ2-7|TRBV12-3/TRBV12-4|.
TGTGCCAGCAGTGACAGGGGTACTGAGCAGTACTTC
CASSDRGTEQYF
>.|TRBJ2-6|TRBV20-1|.
TGCAGTGCTGGGGCACAGGGCATAACCTCTGGGGCCAACGTCCTGACTTTC
CSAGAQGITSGANVLTF
>.|TRBJ2-4|TRBV10-3|.
TGTGCCACGGGAGAGGGCGCGAGTGACAAAAACATTCAGTACTTC
CATGEGASDKNIQYF
>TRBD2|TRBJ2-1|TRBV6-5|.
TGTGCCAGCAAGCAAGTAGCGGGAACCTACAATGAGCAGTTCTTC
CASKQVAGTYNEQFF
>TRBD2|TRBJ2-5|TRBV5-1|few
TGCGCCAGCAGCTTGGAGCCAGCGGGGGCAAAAGAGACCCAGTACTTC
CASSLEPAGAKETQYF
>TRBD2|TRBJ2-1|TRBV20-1|.
TGCAGTGCTAGGCGGACTAGCGGGAGGGTCGGGTTCTACAATGAGCAGTTCTTC
CSARRTSGRVGFYNEQFF
>.|TRBJ1-5|TRBV12-3/TRBV12-4|.
TGTGCCAGCAGTACGAGACTACCAGGGGATCAGCCCCAGCATTTT
CASSTRLPGDQPQHF
>TRBD2|TRBJ2-5|TRBV14|few
TGTGCCAGCAGCCGACTAGCGGGAGGAGAGACCCAGTACTTC
CASSRLAGGETQYF
>.|TRBJ2-3|TRBV20-1|few
TGCAGTGCTAGAGATTGGGCGCCAGATACGCAGTATTTT
CSARDWAPDTQYF
>TRBD2|TRBJ2-1|TRBV30|.
TGTGCCTGGAGGGTGACTAGCGGGGGTTACAATGAGCAGTTCTTC
CAWRVTSGGYNEQFF
>.|TRBJ1-1|TRBV5-1|.
TGCGCCAGCAGCTTGGACGGCAGGGAGAACACTGAAGCTTTCTTT
CASSLDGRENTEAFF
>TRBD1|TRBJ2-1|TRBV24-1|.
TGTGCCACCAGTGACAGGGACAGGGGCTACAATGAGCAGTTCTTC
CATSDRDRGYNEQFF
>.|TRBJ2-3|TRBV6-1|.
TGTGCCAGCAGTGCCCCCAGAAGCACAGATACGCAGTATTTT
CASSAPRSTDTQYF
>.|TRBJ2-1|TRBV4-1|.
TGCGCCAGCAGCCCTAACCTCTCGGATGAGCAGTTCTTC
CASSPNLSDEQFF
>TRBD2|TRBJ2-7|TRBV7-2|.
TGTGCCAGCAGCTGGACTAGCGGGAGGAGGTCCTACAATGAGCAGTACTTC
CASSWTSGRRSYNEQYF
>.|TRBJ1-1|TRBV18|few
TGTGCCAGCTCACCAAACTGGAACACTGAAGCTTTCTTT
CASSPNWNTEAFF
>.|TRBJ2-3|TRBV5-5|.
TGTGCCAGCAGCTTGGACATCGGAGGCACAGAGACGCAGTATTTT
CASSLDIGGTETQYF